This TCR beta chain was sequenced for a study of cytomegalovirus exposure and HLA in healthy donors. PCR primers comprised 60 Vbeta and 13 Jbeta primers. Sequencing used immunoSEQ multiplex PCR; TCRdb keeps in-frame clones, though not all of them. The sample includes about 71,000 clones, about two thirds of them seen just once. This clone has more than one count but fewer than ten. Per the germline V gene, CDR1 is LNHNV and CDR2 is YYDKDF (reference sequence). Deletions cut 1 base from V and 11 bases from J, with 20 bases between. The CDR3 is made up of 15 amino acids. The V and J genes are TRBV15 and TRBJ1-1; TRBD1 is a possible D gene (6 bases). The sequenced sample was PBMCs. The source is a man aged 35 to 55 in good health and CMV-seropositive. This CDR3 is CATSRGSFGGLAAFF. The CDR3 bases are TGTGCCACCAGCAGAGGGTCTTTCGGGGGGCTAGCGGCTTTCTTT.